Below, 2 T cell receptor beta chains from the same sample are listed, as sequenced in a study of beta chain features in type 1 diabetes. Sequencing targeted expressed TCRB transcripts, as all isolated RNA had been reverse transcribed. TCRdb's table, derived via immunoSEQ multiplex PCR, lists solely in-frame clones and lacks some. The table includes around 300,000 clones, 9.5% to 11% detected once. The sequencing input was naive CD4+ T cells from blood. Receptor source: a woman aged 25 to 39 in good health.

The rearrangement uses TRBV7-9 and TRBJ1-5, with a possible D match to TRBD1 (5 bases). Trimming pared 1 base from V and 7 bases from J, leaving 11 bases between. Per germline, CDR1 SEHNR and CDR2 FQNEAQ (reference sequence). CDR3 length: 14 residues. CDR3 residues: CASSLGPGGQPQHF. CDR3 bases: TGTGCCAGCAGCTTAGGACCGGGGGGACAGCCCCAGCATTTT.

This clone appeared many times. The V call is TRBV4-3, the J call TRBJ2-7; the D is unclear. Per the germline V gene, CDR1 is LGHNA and CDR2 is YSLEER. V shed 0 bases and J shed 5 bases, with 8 bases lying between them. The CDR3 consists of 13 residues. CDR3 sequence: CASSQDVRDEQYF. As DNA, the CDR3 is TGCGCCAGCAGCCAAGATGTCCGGGACGAGCAGTACTTC.